Sequencing of this T cell receptor beta chain was carried out in a study of blood T cell repertoires in COVID-19. Study details: Collection of acute and convalescent COVID-19 samples took place in the United States, Italy and Spain.

Profiling relied on immunoSEQ multiplex PCR, and the TCRdb table lists in-frame clones only, not all of them. This sample has under 150,000 clones; approximately 90% occur once, and the top ten carry less than 2%. Germline trimming cut 3 bases from V and 0 bases from J; bases unmatched to any gene: 11. Germline values: CDR1 SGHRS, CDR2 YFSETQ. The CDR3 totals 17 residues. The clonotype was recovered from a human donor in a cohort sampled during active COVID-19. The genes are TRBV5-1 and TRBJ1-2, with 7 nucleotides matching TRBD1. The sample consisted of peripheral blood. The DNA for the CDR3 is TGCGCCAGCAGCTCAACCGGGACAGACCTTCCTAACTATGGCTACACCTTC. This encodes CASSSTGTDLPNYGYTF.